This T cell receptor (beta chain) is from a study of response to subunit inactivated influenza vaccine. Each CDR3 protein is one row after TCRdb ran MiXCR on the RT-PCR reads. The sample shows roughly 760,000 distinct CDR3 sequences, 21% of them seen only once. The source of this sequence is a man aged 50 to 59 who received an inactivated influenza vaccine. Sequencing used PBMCs from blood, obtained around 5 days after vaccination.

The CDR3 DNA follows: TGTGCCTGGAAGACGCCCGGGCAGGGGATGAACACTGAAGCTTTCTTT. Translating it yields CAWKTPGQGMNTEAFF. This rearrangement joins TRBV30 to TRBJ1-1; D possibly corresponds to TRBD1 (6 bases). V was shortened by 4 bases and J by 0 bases, with 18 bases between the two germline ends. The V gene's germline CDR1 is GTSNPN and CDR2 SVGIG (reference sequence). The CDR3 has 16 amino acids.